Below are 2 T cell receptor beta chains sequenced from a single sample in a study of T-cell reconstitution after alpha-beta-depleted transplantation in children. Library preparation (for TCRbeta) was performed with unique molecular identifiers. TCRdb called the PCR reads again in MiXCR, with one record for every CDR3 protein. The table records some 590,000 distinct CDR3 sequences, over 9.5% of them present only once. The input for sequencing was PBMCs from the stem cell graft donor, taken from the stem cell graft. Receptors were obtained from a human donor who donated a stem cell graft to a child with acute myeloid leukemia.

This clonotype has at least ten counts. The J gene is TRBJ2-7, the V gene TRBV12-3 or TRBV12-4; unclear D gene. The CDR3 is made up of 13 amino acids. V lost 11 bases, J lost 4 bases, and 18 bases lay in between. CDR3 bases: TGTGCCGGGAAAGGGTGTGCGAGGTACGAGCAGTACTTC. Translating gives CAGKGCARYEQYF.

This clonotype was seen a few times. The V and J genes are TRBV4-2 and TRBJ2-1, with 11 nucleotides matching TRBD2. CDR1 and CDR2 from the germline V gene are LGHNA and YNFKEQ. V was clipped by 1 base and J by 5 bases; unmatched bases: 4. This CDR3 has 16 amino acids. CDR3: CASSQALAGGHNEQFF. The CDR3 DNA follows: TGTGCCAGCAGCCAAGCCCTAGCGGGAGGACACAATGAGCAGTTCTTC.